This T cell receptor (beta chain) appears in the sequencing data of a study of T cell clonality in common variable immunodeficiency. Study conclusions and caveats: Repertoire-complication correlations in CVID were limited by patient heterogeneity. CVID subjects showed higher TCRbeta clonality than healthy controls.

Measured with immunoSEQ multiplex PCR; TCRdb has only the in-frame clones, and not every one. The sample holds around 39,000 clones, and no clone turns up only once. CDR1 is LNHDA, CDR2 SQIVND, per germline (reference sequence). V shed 6 bases and J 0 bases; nucleotides not matched to a gene: 6. This CDR3 contains 17 residues. Donors gave 5 to 8 ml heparinized peripheral whole blood. Concerning this clone: Its antigen is undetermined. The read terminates 3 residues ahead of where the CDR3 ends, so the germline J gene completes it.

Sequencing was performed on peripheral blood mononuclear cells. The genes are TRBV19 and TRBJ1-5; 12 bases are shared with TRBD1. The receptor was isolated from a person aged 18-70 years in good health. The DNA read from the CDR3 is TGTGCCAGTAGCCGGGACAGGGGGCCATATAGCAATCAGCCC. It yields the protein CASSRDRGPYSNQP. The entire CDR3 protein is CASSRDRGPYSNQPQHF.